The 22 T cell receptor beta chains listed next were all sequenced from one sample in a study of regulatory T cells in long-lasting Graves disease. As to time point: newly diagnosed GD, antithyroid drugs for less than 3 months. Extracted RNA from PBMCs served as the source of the TCR library. CDR3-region Arm-PCR and iRepertoire HTBI primers produced the TCR beta libraries. From the multiplex PCR reads, TCRdb called clonotypes with MiXCR, one entry per CDR3 protein. The table shows 550,000 to 650,000 distinct CDR3 sequences, with 15% to 20% occurring only once. This sample also appeared in a second study, on T cells in Graves' hyperthyroidism and ophthalmopathy.

The sample in question was peripheral blood mononuclear cells (PBMCs), obtained at new diagnosis, from a patient treated with antithyroid drugs. These receptors all come from a young man with Graves disease.

In its sample, this clonotype was seen a few times. The chain uses TRBV18 and TRBJ1-3, with D possibly being TRBD1 (5 bases). Germline V gives CDR1 KGHSH, CDR2 LQKENI. Trimming removed 3 bases at V and 6 bases at J, with 12 bases between. This CDR3 spans 14 amino acids. The chain's CDR3 is CASSPSGEENTIYF. CDR3 nucleotides: TGTGCCAGCTCACCGTCGGGGGAGGAAAACACCATATATTTT.

The CDR3 sequence: CASRREAGDVDTQYF. CDR3 in DNA: TGTGCCAGCCGCAGGGAAGCGGGAGATGTGGATACGCAGTATTTT. V gene TRBV7-9 combines with J gene TRBJ2-3; 8 bases agree with TRBD2. CDR1 and CDR2 (germline): SEHNR, FQNEAQ (reference sequence). This CDR3 contains 15 residues. The V gene end was trimmed by 8 bases and the J gene end by 6 bases; junction bases not matched to a gene: 13.

This clonotype came up many times. The chain combines TRBV28 with TRBJ1-1, with 11 bases lining up with TRBD1. Germline CDR1 reads MDHEN; CDR2 reads SYDVKM. The CDR3 has 13 amino acids. With V trimmed by 6 bases and J by 5 bases, 2 bases remained unmatched. The DNA of the CDR3 is TGTGCCAGCAGGGGACAGGGGGGAACTGAAGCTTTCTTT. Protein sequence: CASRGQGGTEAFF.

V usage is TRBV9 and J usage is TRBJ2-3; 7 nucleotides agree with TRBD1. The V segment lost 3 bases and the J segment 4 bases; nucleotides outside the gene matches: 8. The CDR3 loop spans 15 amino acids. Germline-derived CDR1 and CDR2 are SGDLS and YYNGEE. In DNA form, the CDR3 reads TGTGCCAGCAGCGATACAGGGGTTTATTCAGATACGCAGTATTTT. Its protein is CASSDTGVYSDTQYF. The full variable domain, completed using reference TRBV9 and TRBJ2-3, is DSGVTQTPKHLITATGQRVTLRCSPRSGDLSVYWYQQSLDQGLQFLIQYYNGEERAKGNILERFSAQQFPDLHSELNLSSLELGDSALYFCASSDTGVYSDTQYFGPGTRLTVL.

This clonotype was seen at least ten times. V gene TRBV20-1 combines with J gene TRBJ1-1, with 9 bases aligning to TRBD1. Germline trimming cut 1 base from V and 0 bases from J; bases unmatched to any gene: 6. CDR1 is DFQATT and CDR2 is SNEGSKA in the germline V gene (reference sequence). This CDR3 has 16 residues. This CDR3 reads CSARVWTGAMNTEAFF. The CDR3 bases are TGCAGTGCTAGAGTGTGGACAGGGGCCATGAACACTGAAGCTTTCTTT.

This clonotype was counted at least ten times. V is TRBV28 and J is TRBJ2-1, with 7 bases aligning to TRBD2. The CDR3 runs to 17 residues. V shed 3 bases, J shed 2 bases, and the junction held 10 bases outside the gene matches. Germline CDR1 is MDHEN and CDR2 is SYDVKM. CDR3 region: CASSFSAGDFAYNEQFF. CDR3 nucleotide sequence: TGTGCCAGCAGTTTTTCTGCGGGAGACTTCGCCTACAATGAGCAGTTCTTC.

This clonotype was found many times. The chain couples TRBV24-1 to TRBJ2-1, with D uncertain. Germline V CDR1 and CDR2: KGHDR, SFDVKD. The CDR3 spans 13 residues. V was trimmed by 1 base and J by 6 bases, leaving 6 bases between them. CDR3 DNA sequence: TGTGCCACCAGTGATTTAGTCAGCAATGAGCAGTTCTTC. Protein product: CATSDLVSNEQFF.

This clonotype was recorded a few times. The rearrangement joins TRBV6-1 to TRBJ2-7; D is possibly TRBD1 (6 bases). V dropped 5 bases and J dropped 5 bases, with 10 bases sitting between them. CDR1 is MNHNS, CDR2 SASEGT, per germline. This CDR3 spans 12 amino acids. This chain's CDR3 is CASSPEGDEQYF. CDR3 coding DNA: TGTGCCAGCAGTCCTGAGGGGGACGAGCAGTACTTC.

The sample holds a few counts of this clonotype. V usage is TRBV13 and J usage is TRBJ1-2; tentatively, D is TRBD1 (5 bases). This CDR3 has 13 amino acids. The V end was cut by 1 base, the J end by 6 bases, with 9 bases between. CDR1 and CDR2 (germline): PRHDT, FYEKMQ (reference sequence). The CDR3 spells CASSLVGLDGYTF. The CDR3 coding sequence is TGTGCCAGCAGCTTAGTGGGGCTCGATGGCTACACCTTC.

To note about this clonotype: A much larger clone differs by one base, so this may be a read error. V and J are TRBV14 and TRBJ2-1; no firm D call. The CDR3 contains 15 residues. Germline values: CDR1 SGHDN, CDR2 FVKESK. The CDR3 nucleotides are TGTGCCAGCAGCCAAGAAAGACTCCTAATCAATAAGCAGTTCTTC. This sequence encodes CASSQERLLINKQFF.

The chain recombines TRBV11-2 with TRBJ2-5, with D perhaps given as TRBD1 or TRBD2 (5 bases each). The CDR3 contains 13 residues. The germline V and J ends were trimmed by 0 bases and 7 bases, with 9 bases remaining between them. Germline loops: CDR1 SGHAT, CDR2 FQNNGV. The chain's CDR3 is CASSLEGVGTQYF. The CDR3 nucleotides read TGTGCCAGCAGCTTAGAGGGGGTTGGGACCCAGTACTTC.

Of note for this clonotype: This may arise from a read error, as a much more abundant clone is one base away. The V gene is TRBV30, the J gene TRBJ2-7; TRBD1 matches at 9 bases. CDR3 length equals 16 residues. Germline CDR1 reads GTSNPN; CDR2 reads SVGIG (reference sequence). Unmatched junction bases numbered 13, after V lost 5 bases and J lost 2 bases. CDR3 bases: TGTGCCTGGGGTTTCCCCTCCGGGACAGGGCCCTACGAGCAGTACTTC. Protein: CAWGFPSGTGPYEQYF.

This clonotype has only one observation. V usage is TRBV27 and J usage is TRBJ2-2; D uncertain. The CDR3 loop spans 12 amino acids. CDR1 and CDR2 from the germline V gene are MNHEY and SMNVEV (reference sequence). Trimming took off 9 bases at V and 6 bases at J, with 11 bases between the two ends. The CDR3 DNA follows: TGTGCCAGGGACCCCGAACCCGGGGAGCTGTTTTTT. It is translated as CARDPEPGELFF.

This clonotype was seen once. Because it lacks the conserved phenylalanine or tryptophan at the end, this CDR3 is likely a read error. CDR3: CASSSPRGVYNSPLHS. DNA of the CDR3: TGTGCCAGCAGTTCACCCAGGGGGGTATATAATTCACCCCTCCACTCT. This chain joins TRBV27 and TRBJ1-6; the match to TRBD1 covers 7 bases. CDR3 length equals 16 residues. Germline-derived CDR1 and CDR2 are MNHEY and SMNVEV (reference sequence). After removal of 4 bases from V and 4 bases from J, the junction contained 7 bases not matched to a gene.

In its sample, this clonotype was seen many times. The CDR3 sequence is CSARGAARHLSYEQYF. The DNA of the CDR3 is TGCAGTGCTAGGGGGGCCGCCCGTCACCTCTCCTACGAGCAGTACTTC. This chain connects TRBV20-1 to TRBJ2-7; possibly TRBD1 for D (6 bases). The V and J ends lost 3 bases and 0 bases respectively, with 18 bases between them. The CDR3 has 16 residues. The germline V gene encodes CDR1 DFQATT and CDR2 SNEGSKA (reference sequence).

The V gene is TRBV5-5, the J gene TRBJ1-1; D ambiguous. Germline V lookup: CDR1 SGHKS, CDR2 YYEKEE (reference sequence). V was shortened by 4 bases and J by 4 bases, with 11 bases between the two germline ends. The CDR3 totals 13 residues. The CDR3 region has the DNA TGTGCCAGCAGCGTCACGGTAGGCACTGAAGCTTTCTTT. Translation gives CASSVTVGTEAFF.

This clonotype was counted a few times. The rearrangement links TRBV12-3 or TRBV12-4 to TRBJ2-1; 7 nucleotides agree with TRBD2. The junction had 14 bases not matched to a gene; V was cut back by 6 bases and J by 3 bases. This CDR3 has 17 amino acids. CDR3 residues: CASSRFDSGGNYNEQFF. CDR3 nucleotides: TGTGCCAGCAGCCGTTTTGATTCGGGAGGTAACTACAATGAGCAGTTCTTC.

V gene TRBV20-1 combines with J gene TRBJ2-1, with 11 nucleotides matching TRBD2. The CDR3 consists of 14 residues. In germline, CDR1 is DFQATT, CDR2 SNEGSKA (reference sequence). The DNA of the CDR3 is TGCGGCCTACTAGCGGGAGTTCTCGGAAATGAGCAGTTCTTC. Encoded protein: CGLLAGVLGNEQFF.

This clonotype showed up many times. V is TRBV7-8 and J is TRBJ2-7, with D maybe TRBD1 (5 bases). Germline V gene data show CDR1 as SGHVS and CDR2 as FQNEAQ. V was clipped by 6 bases and J by 0 bases, with 30 bases between them. CDR3 length equals 20 residues. CDR3 sequence: CASSPAMRQISRSSSYEQYF. DNA of the CDR3: TGTGCCAGCAGTCCGGCCATGAGACAGATCTCACGGTCGAGCTCCTACGAGCAGTACTTC.

The chain employs TRBV9 and TRBJ1-6, with D tentatively TRBD1 (5 bases). V was clipped by 4 bases and J by 6 bases, with 14 bases between them. This CDR3 has 15 amino acids. CDR1 and CDR2 from the germline V gene are SGDLS and YYNGEE. For the CDR3, the DNA is TGTGCCAGCAGCCCATCCCGGGACTTTAATTCACCCCTCCACTTT. Translation: CASSPSRDFNSPLHF.

This clonotype was seen more than once but under ten times. In DNA, the CDR3 is TGTGCCAGCAGCTTGGATCTCCGTCAGGAAGCTTTCTTT. Translated, it gives CASSLDLRQEAFF. The rearrangement joins TRBV5-4 to TRBJ1-1; D gene unclear. V lost 0 bases to trimming and J lost 8 bases, with 11 bases between them. Germline assignment: CDR1 SGHNT and CDR2 YYREEE (reference sequence). The CDR3 totals 13 residues.

This clonotype showed up just a few times. This chain links TRBV5-1 with TRBJ2-5; D is unresolved. The CDR3 is 14 amino acids. V lost 2 bases to trimming and J lost 5 bases, with 13 bases between them. The germline CDR1 and CDR2 sequences are SGHRS and YFSETQ. CDR3 nucleotide sequence: TGCGCCAGCAGCTTCGACTTCGCAAGGGAGACCCAGTACTTC. It specifies CASSFDFARETQYF.